The 29 T cell receptor beta chains listed next were all sequenced from one sample in a study of CD8 T cells in Susac syndrome. RNA totalling roughly 0.45 to 1 ug underwent reverse transcription with random hexamers. One entry per CDR3 protein, called by TCRdb with MiXCR from the immunoSEQ multiplex PCR reads. Of around 170,000 distinct CDR3 sequences in the sample, around 95% were seen once. Sequenced: CD4+ T cells from PBMCs. The receptors shown here come from a human donor with Susac syndrome.

The chain has TRBV12-3 or TRBV12-4 and TRBJ1-2, with D perhaps matching TRBD1 (6 bases). Trimming left V 0 bases short and J 8 bases short, with 16 bases between. The CDR3 runs 15 residues. The CDR3 reads CASSLATYRDWGYTF. In nucleotides, the CDR3 is TGTGCCAGCAGTTTAGCCACTTACAGGGATTGGGGCTACACCTTC.

This sequence joins TRBV6-1 and TRBJ2-2, with unresolved D. With 6 bases removed from V and 7 bases from J, the gap between germline ends came to 15 bases. Germline values: CDR1 MNHNS, CDR2 SASEGT. This CDR3 has 14 residues. CDR3 nucleotides: TGTGCCAGCAGAAAGAATATCCCGAACGGGGAGCTGTTTTTT. It yields the protein CASRKNIPNGELFF.

The chain joins TRBV9 to TRBJ2-7; 7 bases line up with TRBD1. After removal of 4 bases from V and 4 bases from J, the junction contained 17 bases not matched to a gene. CDR3 length: 17 amino acids. Looked up from germline, CDR1 is SGDLS and CDR2 is YYNGEE. CDR3 sequence: CASSPRGATGQVYEQYF. In nucleotides, the CDR3 is TGTGCCAGCAGCCCACGAGGGGCGACAGGGCAGGTATACGAGCAGTACTTC.

The rearrangement uses TRBV28 and TRBJ1-5; TRBD1 matches at 11 bases. CDR1 MDHEN and CDR2 SYDVKM come from the germline V gene. The CDR3 runs 15 residues. V was pared by 6 bases and J by 4 bases, with 5 bases of the junction left unmatched. The CDR3 DNA is TGTGCCAGCAGATCCGGGACAGGGGGGAATCAGCCCCAGCATTTT. Its protein is CASRSGTGGNQPQHF.

The genes are TRBV7-9 and TRBJ1-2; 7 nucleotides agree with TRBD1. J gave up 7 bases and V 4 bases, and 6 bases lay outside the gene matches. Germline CDR1 and CDR2: SEHNR and FQNEAQ (reference sequence). The CDR3 spans 13 residues. The CDR3 DNA follows: TGTGCCAGCAGCTCGACAGGGCCACTTGGCTACACCTTC. This codes for CASSSTGPLGYTF.

V gene TRBV5-1 combines with J gene TRBJ2-5, with D tentatively TRBD2 (5 bases). This CDR3 is built from 14 residues. The V end lost 5 bases, the J end lost 1 base, and 12 bases lay between the germline ends. Germline V lookup: CDR1 SGHRS, CDR2 YFSETQ. The CDR3 nucleotides are TGCGCCAGCAGACTGACGGGATTCCAAGAGACCCAGTACTTC. This sequence encodes CASRLTGFQETQYF.

The CDR3 loop is CASSRPGQSTDTQYF. For the CDR3, the DNA is TGCGCCAGCAGCCGCCCGGGACAGAGCACAGATACGCAGTATTTT. This chain uses TRBV4-1 with TRBJ2-3, with 7 bases that match TRBD1. V lost 4 bases to trimming and J lost 0 bases; unmatched junction nucleotides: 4. The CDR3 runs 15 residues. In germline, CDR1 is MGHRA, CDR2 YSYEKL.

The gene calls are TRBV5-4 and TRBJ2-2; D is unclear. The CDR3 is 14 amino acids. The V gene's germline CDR1 is SGHNT and CDR2 YYREEE (reference sequence). V was clipped by 4 bases and J by 1 base, with 8 bases between them. CDR3 sequence: CASSAQRNTGELFF. In nucleotides, the CDR3 is TGTGCCAGCAGCGCTCAGAGGAACACCGGGGAGCTGTTTTTT.

V gene TRBV5-1 combines with J gene TRBJ2-1; D gene uncertain. Germline V gives CDR1 SGHRS, CDR2 YFSETQ. This CDR3 has 16 amino acids. V shed 4 bases and J shed 0 bases, with 14 bases lying between them. The CDR3 loop is CASSPAAFSSYNEQFF. The CDR3 nucleotides read TGCGCCAGCAGCCCCGCTGCCTTTAGCTCCTACAATGAGCAGTTCTTC.

The chain employs TRBV24-1 and TRBJ2-1; 10 nucleotides agree with TRBD2. Germline CDR1 and CDR2: KGHDR and SFDVKD. The CDR3 has 14 residues. After removal of 4 bases from V and 7 bases from J, the junction contained 3 bases not matched to a gene. The CDR3 sequence: CATSDTAGGNEQFF. Written as DNA, the CDR3 is TGTGCCACCAGTGACACAGCGGGGGGGAATGAGCAGTTCTTC.

The gene calls are TRBV5-1 and TRBJ2-1, with 9 bases matching TRBD2. CDR3 size: 14 residues. Looked up from germline, CDR1 is SGHRS and CDR2 is YFSETQ. The V gene end was trimmed by 0 bases and the J gene end by 7 bases; junction bases not matched to a gene: 2. CDR3 DNA sequence: TGCGCCAGCAGCTTGGCCAGCGGGGGGAATGAGCAGTTCTTC. It encodes CASSLASGGNEQFF.

This clonotype was picked up one time. The chain links TRBV20-1 to TRBJ2-1; weak D call: TRBD2 (5 bases). This CDR3 is built from 9 residues. Germline V lookup: CDR1 DFQATT, CDR2 SNEGSKA (reference sequence). Trimming removed 7 bases from V and 8 bases from J, with 6 bases in between. The CDR3 DNA reads TGCAGTGTGGGAGATGAGCAGTTCTTC. Translated, it gives CSVGDEQFF.

A single count supports this clonotype. The rearrangement uses TRBV27 and TRBJ1-2; TRBD1 matches 9 bases. This CDR3 is built from 14 residues. Germline loops: CDR1 MNHEY, CDR2 SMNVEV (reference sequence). With V trimmed by 6 bases and J by 3 bases, 5 bases remained unmatched. The CDR3 coding sequence is TGTGCCAGCAGGCCTACAGGGGGCGACTATGGCTACACCTTC. The encoded protein is CASRPTGGDYGYTF.

This chain connects TRBV7-8 to TRBJ1-1, with D perhaps TRBD1 (6 bases). V shed 1 base and J shed 8 bases, with 8 bases lying between them. Germline CDR1 SGHVS, CDR2 FQNEAQ. The CDR3 extends over 12 amino acids. The CDR3 loop reads CASSLVGGEAFF. CDR3 coding DNA: TGTGCCAGCAGCTTAGTGGGGGGCGAAGCTTTCTTT. The variable domain in full, with the rest retrieved from reference TRBV7-8 and TRBJ1-1, is GAGVSQSPRYKVAKRGQDVALRCDPISGHVSLFWYQQALGQGPEFLTYFQNEAQLDKSGLPSDRFFAERPEGSVSTLKIQRTQQEDSAVYLCASSLVGGEAFFGQGTRLTVV.

This chain connects TRBV6-2 or TRBV6-3 to TRBJ2-1; 14 nucleotides agree with TRBD2. This CDR3 contains 19 residues. CDR1 and CDR2 from the germline V gene are MNHEY and SVGEGT. The J segment lost 2 bases and the V segment lost 3 bases, leaving 9 bases of the junction unmatched. Here the CDR3 DNA reads TGTGCCAGCAGTTATACCGGGACTAGCGGGGGTCCCACCTACAATGAGCAGTTCTTC. Protein: CASSYTGTSGGPTYNEQFF.

CDR3 amino acids: CASSRIRGSSYNEQFF. The DNA of the CDR3 is TGCGCCAGCAGTCGGATCAGGGGGAGCTCCTACAATGAGCAGTTCTTC. V usage is TRBV4-1 and J usage is TRBJ2-1, with TRBD1 matching over 7 bases. This CDR3 is 16 amino acids long. Germline V gene sequence: CDR1 MGHRA, CDR2 YSYEKL. Trimming cost V 6 bases and J 0 bases; bases outside gene matches: 8.

This rearrangement joins TRBV30 to TRBJ2-5; 8 bases fit TRBD2. Germline V lookup: CDR1 GTSNPN, CDR2 SVGIG (reference sequence). The CDR3 contains 15 residues. The junction had 11 bases not matched to a gene; V was cut back by 3 bases and J by 5 bases. The CDR3 here is CAWRGGSGVGETQYF. CDR3 coding DNA: TGTGCCTGGAGGGGTGGTAGCGGGGTCGGTGAGACCCAGTACTTC.

The table lists this clonotype with a count of one. This chain connects TRBV10-3 to TRBJ1-5; TRBD1 is a possible D gene (6 bases). The germline V gene has CDR1 ENHRY and CDR2 SYGVKD. CDR3 length: 13 amino acids. Trimming left V 2 bases short and J 6 bases short, with 8 bases between. In nucleotides, the CDR3 is TGTGCCATCAGTGAGGGGGACACTCAGCCCCAGCATTTT. Encoded protein: CAISEGDTQPQHF.

The chain has TRBV20-1 and TRBJ1-2; D possibly corresponds to TRBD1 (6 bases). This CDR3 is 13 amino acids long. The germline V and J ends were trimmed by 3 bases and 2 bases, with 10 bases remaining between them. Germline V gives CDR1 DFQATT, CDR2 SNEGSKA (reference sequence). In DNA, the CDR3 is TGCAGTGCTAGTGGACAGTTAAACTATGGCTACACCTTC. Amino acids: CSASGQLNYGYTF.

A single count supports this clonotype. The chain joins TRBV10-3 to TRBJ1-1; D uncertain. Trimming removed 3 bases from V and 0 bases from J, with 8 bases in between. Per germline, CDR1 ENHRY and CDR2 SYGVKD. CDR3 length equals 14 residues. DNA of the CDR3: TGTGCCATCAGTGAAGCGGTGATGAACACTGAAGCTTTCTTT. Translating it yields CAISEAVMNTEAFF.

The chain carries TRBV29-1 and TRBJ2-7; the match to TRBD1 covers 10 bases. The CDR3 contains 12 residues. Germline V gene lookup returns CDR1 SQVTM and CDR2 ANQGSEA. The junction had 5 bases not matched to a gene; V was cut back by 7 bases and J by 5 bases. The chain's CDR3 is CSAGQGGHEQYF. For the CDR3, the DNA is TGCAGCGCTGGACAGGGGGGCCACGAGCAGTACTTC.

The chain employs TRBV29-1 and TRBJ1-1; D is undetermined. Germline V lookup: CDR1 SQVTM, CDR2 ANQGSEA. This CDR3 comprises 12 residues. Trimming left V 4 bases short and J 1 base short, with 7 bases between. The CDR3 DNA reads as TGCAGCGTTGCGAGTACGAACACTGAAGCTTTCTTT. This translates into CSVASTNTEAFF.

This clonotype was seen only once. The chain employs TRBV11-1 and TRBJ2-1; D not certain. V gave up 4 bases and J gave up 2 bases, with 9 bases separating them. Germline V gene sequence: CDR1 SGHAT, CDR2 FQDESV (reference sequence). CDR3 size: 14 residues. CDR3 DNA sequence: TGTGCCAGCAGCTCGAGTAGGGCCTACAATGAGCAGTTCTTC. Its translation: CASSSSRAYNEQFF.

This sequence joins TRBV6-5 and TRBJ1-6; D unresolved. Germline lookup yields CDR1 MNHEY and CDR2 SVGAGI. The germline V and J ends were trimmed by 6 bases and 10 bases, with 13 bases remaining between them. There are 13 residues in the CDR3. The CDR3 here is CASSLRLGSPLHF. The DNA for the CDR3 is TGTGCCAGCAGCCTACGCTTGGGCTCACCCCTCCACTTT.

This clonotype has only a few counts. This chain links TRBV6-5 with TRBJ1-1; D is undetermined. V was cut by 6 bases and J by 1 base, with 9 bases left in between. Germline V gene lookup returns CDR1 MNHEY and CDR2 SVGAGI. The CDR3 has 13 amino acids. The CDR3 loop is CASRTDGNTEAFF. CDR3 nucleotides: TGTGCCAGCAGGACGGACGGGAACACTGAAGCTTTCTTT.

The chain recombines TRBV29-1 with TRBJ2-7; D call uncertain. Trimming removed 5 bases from V and 2 bases from J, with 10 bases in between. CDR1 is SQVTM and CDR2 is ANQGSEA in the germline V gene. The CDR3 is made up of 12 amino acids. CDR3 residues: CSVIGWAYEQYF. In DNA form, the CDR3 reads TGCAGCGTTATTGGTTGGGCCTACGAGCAGTACTTC.

This clonotype appeared once. The chain employs TRBV6-2 or TRBV6-3 and TRBJ1-5, with 7 bases aligning to TRBD1. J was trimmed by 3 bases and V by 6 bases; bases with no gene match: 2. CDR1 MNHEY and CDR2 SVGEGT come from the germline V gene. The CDR3 has 13 amino acids. The CDR3 region is CASRDRNNQPQHF. The CDR3, as DNA: TGTGCCAGCAGGGACAGGAACAATCAGCCCCAGCATTTT.

The chain has TRBV12-3 or TRBV12-4 and TRBJ2-6; 8 positions match TRBD1. Trimming cost V 5 bases and J 2 bases; bases outside gene matches: 2. The CDR3 spans 15 residues. For the CDR3, the DNA is TGTGCCAGCAGTCGGGGACAGGCTGGGGCCAACGTCCTGACTTTC. Translating it yields CASSRGQAGANVLTF.

The V and J genes are TRBV20-1 and TRBJ2-7; 7 nucleotides align to TRBD2. V gave up 4 bases and J gave up 8 bases; unmatched junction bases: 8. The CDR3 is made up of 12 amino acids. Germline CDR1 DFQATT, CDR2 SNEGSKA (reference sequence). In DNA, the CDR3 is TGCAGTGCTATTGAGACTAGCCTCAAGCAGTACTTC. The encoded protein is CSAIETSLKQYF.